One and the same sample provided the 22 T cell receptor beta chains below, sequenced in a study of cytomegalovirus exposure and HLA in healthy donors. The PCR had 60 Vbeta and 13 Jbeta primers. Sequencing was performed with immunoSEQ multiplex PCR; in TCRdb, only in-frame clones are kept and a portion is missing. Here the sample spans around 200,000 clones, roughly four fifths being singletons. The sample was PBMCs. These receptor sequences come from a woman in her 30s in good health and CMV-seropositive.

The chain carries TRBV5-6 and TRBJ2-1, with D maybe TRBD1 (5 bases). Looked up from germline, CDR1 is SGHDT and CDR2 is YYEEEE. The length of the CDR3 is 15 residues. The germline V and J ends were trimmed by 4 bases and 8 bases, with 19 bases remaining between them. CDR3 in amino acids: CASSLWTNLNHEQFF. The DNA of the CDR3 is TGTGCCAGCAGCCTTTGGACAAACCTTAACCATGAGCAGTTCTTC.

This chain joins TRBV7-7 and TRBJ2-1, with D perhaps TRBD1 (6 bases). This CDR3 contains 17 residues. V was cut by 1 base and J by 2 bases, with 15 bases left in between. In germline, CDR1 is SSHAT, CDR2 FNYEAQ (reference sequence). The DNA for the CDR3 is TGTGCCAGCAGCTTAGGAACGGGCAGGGGCGCCTACAATGAGCAGTTCTTC. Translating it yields CASSLGTGRGAYNEQFF.

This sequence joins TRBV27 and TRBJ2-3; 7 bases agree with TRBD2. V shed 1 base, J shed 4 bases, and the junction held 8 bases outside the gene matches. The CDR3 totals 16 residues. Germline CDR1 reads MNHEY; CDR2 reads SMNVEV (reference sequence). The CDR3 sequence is CASSLFRTSHPDTQYF. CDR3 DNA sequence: TGTGCCAGCAGTTTATTTCGGACTAGTCACCCAGATACGCAGTATTTT.

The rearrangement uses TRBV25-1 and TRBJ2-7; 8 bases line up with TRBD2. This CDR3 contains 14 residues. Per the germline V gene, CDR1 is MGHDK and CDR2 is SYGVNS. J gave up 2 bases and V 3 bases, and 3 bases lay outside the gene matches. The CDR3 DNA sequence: TGTGCCAGCAGTGACAAACTAGCGGCCTACGAGCAGTACTTC. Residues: CASSDKLAAYEQYF.

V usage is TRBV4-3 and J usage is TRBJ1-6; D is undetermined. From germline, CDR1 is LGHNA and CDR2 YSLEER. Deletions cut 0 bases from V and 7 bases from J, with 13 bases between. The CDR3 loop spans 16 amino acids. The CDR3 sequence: CASSQDSHAGNSPLHF. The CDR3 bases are TGCGCCAGCAGCCAAGATTCTCATGCGGGGAATTCACCCCTCCACTTT.

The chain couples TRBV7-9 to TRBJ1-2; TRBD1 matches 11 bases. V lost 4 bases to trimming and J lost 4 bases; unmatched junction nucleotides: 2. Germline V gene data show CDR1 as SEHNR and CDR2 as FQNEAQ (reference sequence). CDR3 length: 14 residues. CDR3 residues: CASSWTGGTYGYTF. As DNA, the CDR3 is TGTGCCAGCAGCTGGACAGGGGGCACCTATGGCTACACCTTC.

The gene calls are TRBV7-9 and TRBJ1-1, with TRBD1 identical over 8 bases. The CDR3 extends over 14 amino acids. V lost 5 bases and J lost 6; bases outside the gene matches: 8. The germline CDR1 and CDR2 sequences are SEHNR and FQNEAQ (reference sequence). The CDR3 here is CASSGRTGNPEAFF. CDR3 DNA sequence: TGTGCCAGCAGCGGGCGGACAGGGAATCCTGAAGCTTTCTTT.

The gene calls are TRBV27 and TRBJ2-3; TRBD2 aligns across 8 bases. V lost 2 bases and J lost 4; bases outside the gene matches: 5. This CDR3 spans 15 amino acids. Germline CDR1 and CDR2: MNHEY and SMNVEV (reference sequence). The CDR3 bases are TGTGCCAGCAGTTTAAAAGCGGGGGAACCAGATACGCAGTATTTT. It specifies CASSLKAGEPDTQYF.

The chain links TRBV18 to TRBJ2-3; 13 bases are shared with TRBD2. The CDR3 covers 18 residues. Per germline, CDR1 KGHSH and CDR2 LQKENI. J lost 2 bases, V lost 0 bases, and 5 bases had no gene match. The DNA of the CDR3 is TGTGCCAGCTCACCACCACTAGCGGGAGGGCTAATCACAGATACGCAGTATTTT. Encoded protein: CASSPPLAGGLITDTQYF. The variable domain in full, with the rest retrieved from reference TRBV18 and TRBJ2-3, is NAGVMQNPRHLVRRRGQEARLRCSPMKGHSHVYWYRQLPEEGLKFMVYLQKENIIDESGMPKERFSAEFPKEGPSILRIQQVVRGDSAAYFCASSPPLAGGLITDTQYFGPGTRLTVL.

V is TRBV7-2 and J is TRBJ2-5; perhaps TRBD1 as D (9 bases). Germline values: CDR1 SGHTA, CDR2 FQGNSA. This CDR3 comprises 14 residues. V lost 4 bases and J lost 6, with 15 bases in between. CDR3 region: CASSSGGTGKTQYF. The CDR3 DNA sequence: TGTGCCAGCAGCTCGGGGGGGACAGGGAAGACCCAGTACTTC.

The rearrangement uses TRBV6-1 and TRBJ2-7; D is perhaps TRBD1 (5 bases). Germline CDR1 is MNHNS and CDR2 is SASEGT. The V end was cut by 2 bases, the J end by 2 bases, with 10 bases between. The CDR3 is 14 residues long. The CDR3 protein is CASSERQGPYEQYF. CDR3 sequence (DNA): TGTGCCAGCAGTGAACGCCAGGGTCCCTACGAGCAGTACTTC.

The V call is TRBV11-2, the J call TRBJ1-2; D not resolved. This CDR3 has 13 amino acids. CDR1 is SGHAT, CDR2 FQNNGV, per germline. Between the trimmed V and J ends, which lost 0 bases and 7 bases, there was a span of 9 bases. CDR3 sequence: CASSLEVTSGYTF. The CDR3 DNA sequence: TGTGCCAGCAGCTTAGAGGTGACTAGTGGCTACACCTTC.

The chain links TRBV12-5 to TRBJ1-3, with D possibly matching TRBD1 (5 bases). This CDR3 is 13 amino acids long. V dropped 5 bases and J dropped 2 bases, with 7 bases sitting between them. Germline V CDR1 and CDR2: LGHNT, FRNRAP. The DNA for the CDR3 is TGTGCTAGTGGTCCAGGGACTGGAAACACCATATATTTT. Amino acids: CASGPGTGNTIYF.

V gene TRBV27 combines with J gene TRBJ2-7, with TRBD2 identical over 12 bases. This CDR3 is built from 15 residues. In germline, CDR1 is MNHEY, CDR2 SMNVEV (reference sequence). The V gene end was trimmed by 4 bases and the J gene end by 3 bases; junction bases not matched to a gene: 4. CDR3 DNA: TGTGCCAGCAGTTCAAGACTAGCGGGGGACTACGAGCAGTACTTC. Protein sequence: CASSSRLAGDYEQYF.

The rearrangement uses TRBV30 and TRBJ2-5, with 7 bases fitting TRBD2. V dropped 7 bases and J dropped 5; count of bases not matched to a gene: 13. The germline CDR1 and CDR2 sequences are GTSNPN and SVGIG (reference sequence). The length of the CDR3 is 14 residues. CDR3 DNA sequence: TGTGCCTCTGTCTGGGGGGAGGGCCGGGAGACCCAGTACTTC. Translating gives CASVWGEGRETQYF.

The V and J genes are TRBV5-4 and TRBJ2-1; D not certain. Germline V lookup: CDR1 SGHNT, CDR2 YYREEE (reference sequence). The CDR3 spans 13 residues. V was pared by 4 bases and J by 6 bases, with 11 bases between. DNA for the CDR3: TGTGCCAGCAGCCCCCGTCAGGTCAATGAGCAGTTCTTC. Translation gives CASSPRQVNEQFF.

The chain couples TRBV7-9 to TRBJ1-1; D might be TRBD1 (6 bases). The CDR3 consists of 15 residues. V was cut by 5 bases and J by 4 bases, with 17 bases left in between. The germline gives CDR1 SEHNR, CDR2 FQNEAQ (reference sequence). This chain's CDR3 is CASSTSQGSGTEAFF. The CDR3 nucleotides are TGTGCCAGCAGCACCTCACAGGGAAGCGGCACTGAAGCTTTCTTT.

The CDR3 here is CASKASAGTDTQYF. The CDR3 nucleotides read TGCGCCAGCAAGGCCTCTGCGGGAACAGATACGCAGTATTTT. The genes are TRBV10-1 and TRBJ2-3; perhaps TRBD2 as D (6 bases). This CDR3 has 14 amino acids. Deletions cut 7 bases from V and 3 bases from J, with 14 bases between. CDR1 is WNHNN and CDR2 is SYGVQD in the germline V gene (reference sequence).

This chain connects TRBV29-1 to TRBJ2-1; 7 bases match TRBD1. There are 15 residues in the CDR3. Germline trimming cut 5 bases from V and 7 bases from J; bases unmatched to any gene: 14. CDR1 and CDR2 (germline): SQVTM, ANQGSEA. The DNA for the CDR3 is TGCAGCGTTTGGGTCCGGGGACAGTCCCAAAATGAGCAGTTCTTC. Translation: CSVWVRGQSQNEQFF.

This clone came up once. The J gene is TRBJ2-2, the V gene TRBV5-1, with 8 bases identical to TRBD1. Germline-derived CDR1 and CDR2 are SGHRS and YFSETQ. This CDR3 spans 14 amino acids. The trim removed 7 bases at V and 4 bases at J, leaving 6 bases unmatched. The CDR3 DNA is TGCGCCAGCTTCACGACAGGGGCCACCGGGGAGCTGTTTTTT. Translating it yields CASFTTGATGELFF.

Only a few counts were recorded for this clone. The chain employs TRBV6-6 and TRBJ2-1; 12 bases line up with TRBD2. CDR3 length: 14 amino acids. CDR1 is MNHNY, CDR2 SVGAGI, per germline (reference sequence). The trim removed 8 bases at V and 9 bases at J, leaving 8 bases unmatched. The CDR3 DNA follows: TGTGCCAGCGGCCAGACTAGCGGGAGTAGTGAGCAGTTCTTC. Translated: CASGQTSGSSEQFF.

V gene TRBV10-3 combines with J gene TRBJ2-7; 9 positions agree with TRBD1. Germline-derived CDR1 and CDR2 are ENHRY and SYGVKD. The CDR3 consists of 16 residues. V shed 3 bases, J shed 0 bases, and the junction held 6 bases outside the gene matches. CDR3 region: CAISDAGTGNSYEQYF. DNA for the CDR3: TGTGCCATCAGTGATGCCGGGACAGGGAACTCCTACGAGCAGTACTTC.